The 30 T cell receptor beta chains below all came from one sample that was sequenced in a study of blood T cell repertoires in COVID-19. The repertoire was sequenced with immunoSEQ multiplex PCR; TCRdb's copy has only in-frame clones and lacks some. The sample has 65,000 to 75,000 clones; around 86% are singletons. Specimen: peripheral blood. Receptor source: an elderly woman with active or convalescent COVID-19.

This clone appeared once. The V and J genes are TRBV4-3 and TRBJ2-3; 8 nucleotides agree with TRBD2. The V segment lost 3 bases and the J segment 11 bases; nucleotides outside the gene matches: 22. The CDR3 runs 18 residues. Germline values: CDR1 LGHNA, CDR2 YSLEER. The CDR3 sequence: CASSHQSGVAGRRGGQYF. Here the CDR3 DNA reads TGCGCCAGCAGCCATCAAAGCGGGGTAGCGGGGCGCCGCGGAGGGCAGTATTTT.

This clone has only a few counts. The chain employs TRBV7-2 and TRBJ1-2; 7 bases map to TRBD1. The CDR3 consists of 11 residues. Germline-derived CDR1 and CDR2 are SGHTA and FQGNSA. CDR3 region: CAAPRGLGYTF. The CDR3 DNA follows: TGTGCAGCTCCGAGGGGGCTTGGCTACACCTTC.

This chain links TRBV3-1 (or the pseudogene TRBV3-2) with TRBJ1-1; TRBD1 matches at 9 bases. V lost 4 bases to trimming and J lost 5 bases; unmatched junction nucleotides: 5. The CDR3 is made up of 14 amino acids. Germline V CDR1 and CDR2: LGHDT, YNNKEL (reference sequence). The CDR3 nucleotides are TGTGCCAGCAGCCCGGACAGGGGTCGGACTGAAGCTTTCTTT. The encoded protein is CASSPDRGRTEAFF.

The CDR3 coding sequence is TGCGCCAGCAGCCTTGACAGGGGCTACGAGCAGTACTTC. Protein sequence: CASSLDRGYEQYF. This rearrangement joins TRBV5-1 to TRBJ2-7; TRBD1 aligns across 8 bases. The CDR3 loop spans 13 amino acids. Germline values: CDR1 SGHRS, CDR2 YFSETQ. The V gene end was trimmed by 4 bases and the J gene end by 3 bases; junction bases not matched to a gene: 3.

This chain's CDR3 is CASSVARGPKAGELFF. The CDR3 bases are TGTGCCAGTAGTGTTGCGAGGGGGCCTAAGGCCGGGGAGCTGTTTTTT. V usage is TRBV19 and J usage is TRBJ2-2; 7 bases are a match to TRBD1. With V trimmed by 5 bases and J by 6 bases, 12 bases remained unmatched. The CDR3 runs to 16 residues. Germline lookup yields CDR1 LNHDA and CDR2 SQIVND (reference sequence).

V usage is TRBV27 and J usage is TRBJ1-2; D ambiguous. Trimming cost V 9 bases and J 4 bases, with 18 bases left between them. The CDR3 is 14 residues long. Per germline, CDR1 MNHEY and CDR2 SMNVEV (reference sequence). CDR3 sequence: CASRAPGGAYGYTF. DNA for the CDR3: TGTGCCAGTCGGGCCCCAGGAGGTGCCTATGGCTACACCTTC.

The CDR3 is CASSPRDRGDYGYTF. The CDR3 DNA sequence: TGTGCCAGCAGCCCAAGGGACAGGGGAGACTATGGCTACACCTTC. The chain recombines TRBV7-9 with TRBJ1-2; TRBD1 matches at 10 bases. Trimming at V came to 5 bases and at J to 3 bases, leaving 6 bases not matched to a gene. The CDR3 runs 15 residues. Germline CDR1 is SEHNR and CDR2 is FQNEAQ (reference sequence). Drawing the rest from reference TRBV7-9 and TRBJ1-2, the complete variable domain is DTGVSQNPRHKITKRGQNVTFRCDPISEHNRLYWYRQTLGQGPEFLTYFQNEAQLEKSRLLSDRFSAERPKGSFSTLEIQRTEQGDSAMYLCASSPRDRGDYGYTFGSGTRLTVV.

The chain combines TRBV19 with TRBJ1-2, with 7 positions matching TRBD1. The V gene end was trimmed by 8 bases and the J gene end by 7 bases; junction bases not matched to a gene: 13. The CDR3 sequence is 14 residues long. Per the germline V gene, CDR1 is LNHDA and CDR2 is SQIVND (reference sequence). CDR3 sequence reads: CASCPRQGGAGYTF. The CDR3 bases are TGTGCCAGTTGCCCGAGACAGGGTGGAGCTGGCTACACCTTC.

The chain couples TRBV19 to TRBJ1-3; a possible D gene is TRBD1 (5 bases). Germline lookup yields CDR1 LNHDA and CDR2 SQIVND (reference sequence). V was pared by 3 bases and J by 1 base, with 13 bases between. This CDR3 has 16 amino acids. The CDR3 nucleotides read TGTGCCAGTAGTATCGACTCAGGGTTTTCTGGAAACACCATATATTTT. Residues: CASSIDSGFSGNTIYF.

This clone was detected only once. DNA for the CDR3: TGTGCCTGGGCTCCAGGAGGTTTAGAGTTTCAGCCCCAGCATTTT. It specifies CAWAPGGLEFQPQHF. The chain couples TRBV30 to TRBJ1-5; no definite D call. The germline V and J ends were trimmed by 5 bases and 6 bases, with 20 bases remaining between them. This CDR3 has 15 amino acids. Per the germline V gene, CDR1 is GTSNPN and CDR2 is SVGIG (reference sequence).

This clone has just a few counts. V usage is TRBV18 and J usage is TRBJ1-5, with a possible D match to TRBD1 (5 bases). V lost 3 bases and J 0 bases, leaving 18 bases between the germline ends. CDR1 is KGHSH and CDR2 is LQKENI in the germline V gene. This CDR3 is 18 amino acids long. The CDR3 region is CASSPIQGGEYSNQPQHF. The CDR3 DNA sequence: TGTGCCAGCTCACCCATTCAGGGAGGGGAGTATAGCAATCAGCCCCAGCATTTT.

The genes are TRBV28 and TRBJ1-4; weak D call: TRBD1 (5 bases). The CDR3 totals 14 residues. Trimming cost V 5 bases and J 4 bases, with 11 bases left between them. In germline, CDR1 is MDHEN, CDR2 SYDVKM. CDR3 residues: CASSLTAINEKLFF. The CDR3 region has the DNA TGTGCCAGCAGTCTGACAGCAATTAATGAAAAACTGTTTTTT.

CDR3 sequence (DNA): TGTGCCAGCAGCGGGGGACAACCGAGCTCTGGGGCCAACGTCCTGACTTTC. It yields the protein CASSGGQPSSGANVLTF. This chain joins TRBV5-6 and TRBJ2-6; TRBD1 is a possible D gene (6 bases). V lost 4 bases and J 0 bases, leaving 14 bases between the germline ends. The CDR3 spans 17 residues. The germline V gene has CDR1 SGHDT and CDR2 YYEEEE.

The rearrangement uses TRBV25-1 and TRBJ1-4, with D unclear. Trimming took off 2 bases at V and 6 bases at J, with 13 bases between the two ends. The CDR3 has 15 residues. CDR1 MGHDK and CDR2 SYGVNS come from the germline V gene. The CDR3 coding sequence is TGTGCCAGCAGTGAACTACATGGGCCCGATGAAAAACTGTTTTTT. Protein: CASSELHGPDEKLFF. The complete variable domain, with remaining parts taken from reference TRBV25-1 and TRBJ1-4, reads EADIYQTPRYLVIGTGKKITLECSQTMGHDKMYWYQQDPGMELHLIHYSYGVNSTEKGDLSSESTVSRIRTEHFPLTLESARPSHTSQYLCASSELHGPDEKLFFGSGTQLSVL.

The rearrangement joins TRBV5-1 to TRBJ1-1, with a possible D match to TRBD1 (5 bases). Germline V gene sequence: CDR1 SGHRS, CDR2 YFSETQ. Trimming cost V 1 base and J 10 bases, with 20 bases left between them. The CDR3 covers 15 residues. The CDR3 reads CASSLLELQGDRAFF. The CDR3 bases are TGCGCCAGCAGCTTGTTAGAGCTTCAGGGTGACAGAGCTTTCTTT.

This clone was counted between two and nine times. The chain combines TRBV5-8 with TRBJ2-1; the match to TRBD2 covers 13 bases. This CDR3 has 17 amino acids. Germline CDR1 and CDR2: SGHTS and YDEGEE. V was pared by 4 bases and J by 0 bases, with 4 bases of the junction left unmatched. The CDR3 reads CASSRLAGGSSYNEQFF. In DNA, the CDR3 is TGTGCCAGCAGCCGACTAGCGGGGGGTAGCTCCTACAATGAGCAGTTCTTC.

The chain has TRBV3-1 (or the pseudogene TRBV3-2) and TRBJ2-1, with D unresolved. The germline V gene encodes CDR1 LGHDT and CDR2 YNNKEL (reference sequence). CDR3 size: 13 residues. The V and J ends lost 5 bases and 7 bases respectively, with 12 bases between them. The CDR3 DNA follows: TGTGCCAGCAGCTTGTTCGACTTGAATGAGCAGTTCTTC. Encoded protein: CASSLFDLNEQFF.

This clone showed up just a few times. CDR3: CASSPSTAWGAGGPNEQYF. The CDR3 bases are TGTGCCAGCAGTCCCAGTACCGCCTGGGGAGCGGGGGGGCCCAACGAGCAGTACTTC. This chain uses TRBV27 with TRBJ2-7; TRBD2 matches at 10 bases. The germline V gene has CDR1 MNHEY and CDR2 SMNVEV (reference sequence). V trimming: 5 bases; J trimming: 5 bases; junction bases outside the gene matches: 21. This CDR3 contains 19 residues.

The V call is TRBV10-3, the J call TRBJ1-1; TRBD1 matches 8 bases. CDR1 and CDR2 from the germline V gene are ENHRY and SYGVKD. CDR3 length: 15 amino acids. V shed 6 bases and J 4 bases; nucleotides not matched to a gene: 10. CDR3 coding DNA: TGTGCCATCAGAGACCCCGGGACAGGTGGCACTGAAGCTTTCTTT. It yields the protein CAIRDPGTGGTEAFF.

The V gene is TRBV18, the J gene TRBJ2-3, with D uncertain. Per the germline V gene, CDR1 is KGHSH and CDR2 is LQKENI. The V end lost 1 base, the J end lost 5 bases, and 16 bases lay between the germline ends. This CDR3 region has 16 residues. In nucleotides, the CDR3 is TGTGCCAGCTCACCACAATTCACGGAGTCGGGAGATACGCAGTATTTT. Amino acid sequence: CASSPQFTESGDTQYF.

The J gene is TRBJ2-1, the V gene TRBV30; 7 nucleotides line up with TRBD2. V shed 0 bases and J 0 bases; nucleotides not matched to a gene: 2. Germline-derived CDR1 and CDR2 are GTSNPN and SVGIG (reference sequence). This CDR3 region has 15 residues. The CDR3 loop is CAWSVPGGSYNEQFF. In nucleotides, the CDR3 is TGTGCCTGGAGTGTACCGGGGGGCTCCTACAATGAGCAGTTCTTC.

The rearrangement uses TRBV12-5 and TRBJ1-1; TRBD1 agrees at 11 bases. With V trimmed by 1 base and J by 10 bases, 5 bases remained unmatched. Per the germline V gene, CDR1 is LGHNT and CDR2 is FRNRAP. The CDR3 covers 14 residues. CDR3 DNA: TGTGCTAGTGGTTTGGCCGGGACAGGGGGATCAGCTTTCTTT. Translation gives CASGLAGTGGSAFF.

The CDR3: CASSPGRLAGGIADTQYF. The DNA for the CDR3 is TGCGCCAGCAGCCCCGGGCGACTAGCGGGGGGAATCGCAGATACGCAGTATTTT. This chain links TRBV5-1 with TRBJ2-3, with TRBD2 matching over 13 bases. The CDR3 is 18 amino acids. V dropped 4 bases and J dropped 4; count of bases not matched to a gene: 12. CDR1 SGHRS and CDR2 YFSETQ come from the germline V gene.

The genes are TRBV11-2 and TRBJ1-2; no reliable D call. The CDR3 covers 13 residues. V lost 4 bases and J lost 7, with 13 bases in between. CDR1 and CDR2 (germline): SGHAT, FQNNGV. Written as DNA, the CDR3 is TGTGCCAGCAGCTCCCAGAGGGTTCGTGGCTACACCTTC. As protein: CASSSQRVRGYTF.

The chain joins TRBV3-1 (or the pseudogene TRBV3-2) to TRBJ1-6; D gene uncertain. The CDR3 contains 15 residues. Per germline, CDR1 LGHDT and CDR2 YNNKEL (reference sequence). Trimming took 0 bases from V and 3 from J, leaving 6 bases between them. The CDR3 region is CASSQDTGYNSPLHF. The CDR3 coding sequence is TGTGCCAGCAGCCAAGATACGGGCTATAATTCACCCCTCCACTTT.

This chain uses TRBV18 with TRBJ1-1; a weak D match, TRBD1 (6 bases). The CDR3 consists of 15 residues. Germline V gene data show CDR1 as KGHSH and CDR2 as LQKENI. V was pared by 5 bases and J by 5 bases, with 18 bases between. CDR3 bases: TGTGCCAGCTCATCCACTTCCGGGACACAAACTGAAGCTTTCTTT. Translating gives CASSSTSGTQTEAFF.

The chain uses TRBV2 and TRBJ1-1; TRBD1 aligns across 7 bases. Germline V CDR1 and CDR2: SNHLY, FYNNEI. Trimming at V came to 4 bases and at J to 11 bases, leaving 19 bases not matched to a gene. The CDR3 has 16 residues. CDR3 nucleotide sequence: TGTGCCAGCAGTGTGGTCCGCGGCAGGGACAGTACCTTGGCTTTCTTT. Amino acids: CASSVVRGRDSTLAFF. Together with reference TRBV2 and TRBJ1-1, the CDR3 gives the full variable domain: EPEVTQTPSHQVTQMGQEVILRCVPISNHLYFYWYRQILGQKVEFLVSFYNNEISEKSEIFDDQFSVERPDGSNFTLKIRSTKLEDSAMYFCASSVVRGRDSTLAFFGQGTRLTVV.

The genes are TRBV7-2 and TRBJ2-3; D is perhaps TRBD2 (7 bases). Trimming left V 5 bases short and J 4 bases short, with 13 bases between. The CDR3 length is 14 residues. The germline gives CDR1 SGHTA, CDR2 FQGNSA. The CDR3 spells CASSPGGLSDTQYF. The CDR3 DNA is TGTGCCAGCAGCCCCGGGGGGCTGTCAGATACGCAGTATTTT. Using reference TRBV7-2 and TRBJ2-3 for the parts outside the CDR3, the full variable domain is GAGVSQSPSNKVTEKGKDVELRCDPISGHTALYWYRQSLGQGLEFLIYFQGNSAPDKSGLPSDRFSAERTGGSVSTLTIQRTQQEDSAVYLCASSPGGLSDTQYFGPGTRLTVL.

V usage is TRBV5-1 and J usage is TRBJ2-2, with 9 positions matching TRBD1. Germline V gene data show CDR1 as SGHRS and CDR2 as YFSETQ. This CDR3 contains 16 residues. V was pared by 4 bases and J by 2 bases, with 6 bases of the junction left unmatched. The CDR3, as DNA: TGCGCCAGCAGCCTTAGACAGGGGGGTAACACCGGGGAGCTGTTTTTT. It translates to CASSLRQGGNTGELFF. Together with reference TRBV5-1 and TRBJ2-2, the CDR3 gives the full variable domain: KAGVTQTPRYLIKTRGQQVTLSCSPISGHRSVSWYQQTPGQGLQFLFEYFSETQRNKGNFPGRFSGRQFSNSRSEMNVSTLELGDSALYLCASSLRQGGNTGELFFGEGSRLTVL.

CDR3 DNA sequence: TGTGCCAGTAGTTATGGGGGCCGGGATCAGCCCCAGCATTTT. Translating it yields CASSYGGRDQPQHF. The chain carries TRBV19 and TRBJ1-5; a weak D match, TRBD1 (6 bases). Germline V gene sequence: CDR1 LNHDA, CDR2 SQIVND (reference sequence). This CDR3 contains 14 residues. Trimming removed 5 bases from V and 5 bases from J, with 13 bases in between.